This passage covers 28 T cell receptor beta chains from one sample sequenced in a study of CD8+CD57+ T cells in acquired aplastic anemia (dated by TCRdb to between 2017 and 2018). For sequencing, an Illumina HiSeq 2000 was employed. Genomic DNA was used as template for profiling of TCR beta VDJ combinations and CDR3 sequences. In TCRdb, the public reads were trimmed at Q25 with fastp and aligned with MiXCR, with productive beta chains retained. When rows share a CDR3 protein, they turn into one entry using the most common DNA and genes. A total of about 190,000 distinct CDR3 sequences appear in this sample, approximately 49% of them only once. Approximately 15% of the sample belongs to the ten largest clones. The sequencing sample was made of sorted CD4+, CD8+, or CD8+CD57+ T cells (not recorded which) from PBMCs. Every receptor here comes from a human donor in good health, serving as a control.

The chain has TRBV6-4 and TRBJ2-3; 9 nucleotides agree with TRBD2. V lost 6 bases and J lost 5; bases outside the gene matches: 6. The CDR3 runs 14 residues. From germline, CDR1 is MRHNA and CDR2 SNTAGT. The CDR3 nucleotides read TGTGCCAGCAGGATAGCGGGGGCTCAAGATACGCAGTATTTT. This sequence encodes CASRIAGAQDTQYF.

The chain has TRBV7-6 and TRBJ2-1; 10 bases are shared with TRBD1. The CDR3 has 15 amino acids. The germline gives CDR1 SGHVS, CDR2 FNYEAQ. The J segment lost 4 bases and the V segment lost 4 bases, leaving 4 bases of the junction unmatched. The CDR3 sequence: CASSSAGQGYNEQFF. As DNA, the CDR3 is TGTGCCAGCAGCTCGGCGGGACAGGGGTACAATGAGCAGTTCTTC.

This clonotype appeared many times. The rearrangement links TRBV25-1 to TRBJ1-5; tentative D call: TRBD1 (6 bases). Germline values: CDR1 MGHDK, CDR2 SYGVNS. V was pared by 5 bases and J by 4 bases, with 9 bases between. The CDR3 spans 13 residues. CDR3: CASSHRENQPQHF. In DNA form, the CDR3 reads TGTGCCAGCAGTCACAGGGAAAATCAGCCCCAGCATTTT.

There are many counts of this clonotype. The chain uses TRBV7-8 and TRBJ1-1; no clear D. V lost 2 bases, J lost 4 bases, and 8 bases lay in between. This CDR3 comprises 13 residues. Germline assignment: CDR1 SGHVS and CDR2 FQNEAQ. CDR3 residues: CASSLPQSTEAFF. The CDR3 coding sequence is TGTGCCAGCAGCTTACCCCAAAGCACTGAAGCTTTCTTT.

In its sample, this clonotype was seen many times. The chain combines TRBV12-3 or TRBV12-4 with TRBJ1-1, with D tentatively TRBD1 (6 bases). The ends were cut back, 4 bases at V and 3 bases at J, with 12 bases in the middle. The CDR3 totals 14 residues. The CDR3 DNA is TGTGCCAGCAGTTCAAGACAGGCCGACACTGAAGCTTTCTTT. Translated, it gives CASSSRQADTEAFF.

The chain uses TRBV7-6 and TRBJ2-7, with a possible D match to TRBD1 (6 bases). V lost 2 bases, J lost 5 bases, and 7 bases lay in between. The germline V gene encodes CDR1 SGHVS and CDR2 FNYEAQ. The CDR3 totals 12 residues. CDR3 amino acids: CASSLQGHEQYF. Here the CDR3 DNA reads TGTGCCAGCAGCTTACAGGGGCACGAGCAGTACTTC. The whole variable domain, remainder taken from reference TRBV7-6 and TRBJ2-7, is GAGVSQSPRYKVTKRGQDVALRCDPISGHVSLYWYRQALGQGPEFLTYFNYEAQQDKSGLPNDRFSAERPEGSISTLTIQRTEQRDSAMYRCASSLQGHEQYFGPGTRLTVT.

The CDR3 loop is CASSVPNQRLFDGYTF. CDR3 in DNA: TGTGCCAGCAGCGTCCCAAACCAACGACTCTTCGATGGCTACACCTTC. The gene calls are TRBV7-9 and TRBJ1-2; no reliable D call. Trimming removed 5 bases from V and 6 bases from J, with 22 bases in between. Germline V gives CDR1 SEHNR, CDR2 FQNEAQ (reference sequence). The CDR3 is made up of 16 amino acids.

The chain links TRBV20-1 to TRBJ1-4, with D uncertain. The ends were cut back, 3 bases at V and 5 bases at J, with 7 bases in the middle. The CDR3 covers 12 residues. Per the germline V gene, CDR1 is DFQATT and CDR2 is SNEGSKA (reference sequence). CDR3 nucleotide sequence: TGCAGTGCTAGTGGGAGCAATGAAAAACTGTTTTTT. Translation: CSASGSNEKLFF.

The V and J genes are TRBV29-1 and TRBJ1-2, with D hard to call. The CDR3 has 11 residues. Germline CDR1 is SQVTM and CDR2 is ANQGSEA. V gave up 4 bases and J gave up 8 bases, with 11 bases separating them. The CDR3, as DNA: TGCAGCGTTGTTTCGGGGAAAGGCTACACCTTC. Its translation: CSVVSGKGYTF.

The chain links TRBV7-2 to TRBJ2-1, with D possibly matching TRBD1 (7 bases). Trimming took off 5 bases at V and 6 bases at J, with 14 bases between the two ends. The germline gives CDR1 SGHTA, CDR2 FQGNSA. The length of the CDR3 is 14 residues. For the CDR3, the DNA is TGTGCCAGCAGCGACAGGCAGGGGGGCAATGAGCAGTTCTTC. Protein product: CASSDRQGGNEQFF.

This clonotype was seen repeatedly, ten times or more. This sequence joins TRBV7-2 and TRBJ1-2, with D possibly being TRBD1 (5 bases). The CDR3 has 16 residues. CDR1 is SGHTA, CDR2 FQGNSA, per germline. Trimming took 1 base from V and 4 from J, leaving 16 bases between them. Written as DNA, the CDR3 is TGTGCCAGCAGCTTAGGCGGGGGGAGGGACGGCTATGGCTACACCTTC. Residues: CASSLGGGRDGYGYTF.

The chain recombines TRBV7-8 with TRBJ2-7; 7 bases align to TRBD2. Trimming cost V 1 base and J 7 bases; bases outside gene matches: 4. CDR1 is SGHVS, CDR2 FQNEAQ, per germline. The CDR3 sequence is 13 residues long. CDR3 region: CASSLVSGGEQYF. CDR3 sequence (DNA): TGTGCCAGCAGCTTAGTTTCGGGGGGTGAGCAGTACTTC.

This clonotype showed up many times. The chain has TRBV27 and TRBJ2-6; D not certain. Trimming removed 7 bases at V and 3 bases at J, with 10 bases between. The CDR3 runs 14 residues. Germline V gene lookup returns CDR1 MNHEY and CDR2 SMNVEV (reference sequence). The CDR3 reads CASTDWVGANVLTF. For the CDR3, the DNA is TGTGCCAGCACCGACTGGGTTGGGGCCAACGTCCTGACTTTC.

This clonotype was seen many times. The V and J genes are TRBV24-1 and TRBJ2-5, with 8 bases matching TRBD1. Trimming cost V 10 bases and J 5 bases; bases outside gene matches: 5. CDR1 and CDR2 (germline): KGHDR, SFDVKD. CDR3 length equals 12 residues. The CDR3 reads CATQGVTETQYF. The DNA of the CDR3 is TGTGCCACACAGGGGGTCACGGAGACCCAGTACTTC.

CDR3 sequence reads: CATSRETSQETQYF. DNA for the CDR3: TGTGCCACCAGCAGAGAGACGAGTCAAGAGACCCAGTACTTC. The V and J genes are TRBV15 and TRBJ2-5; D remains unclear. This CDR3 contains 14 residues. V lost 0 bases, J lost 2 bases, and 7 bases lay in between. Germline V gene data show CDR1 as LNHNV and CDR2 as YYDKDF (reference sequence).

Concerning this clonotype: The final CDR3 position lacks the conserved phenylalanine or tryptophan, pointing to a likely read error. The limits of the CDR3 on the DNA are not certain, so only TCRdb's listed CDR3 is given. The gene calls are TRBV15 and TRBJ1-6. Germline V CDR1 and CDR2: LNHNV, YYDKDF (reference sequence). Including both end residues, the CDR3 is 8 amino acids long. The CDR3 spells CATSRAAS.

This clonotype was seen a few times. The rearrangement joins TRBV7-9 to TRBJ2-7; 8 nucleotides match TRBD1. The CDR3 spans 14 residues. The germline gives CDR1 SEHNR, CDR2 FQNEAQ (reference sequence). V was clipped by 5 bases and J by 5 bases; unmatched bases: 8. For the CDR3, the DNA is TGTGCCAGCAGCCCGGGGACAGGCGGCGACGAGCAGTACTTC. Amino acids: CASSPGTGGDEQYF.

The chain uses TRBV20-1 and TRBJ2-3; D possibly corresponds to TRBD1 (6 bases). Germline V gene lookup returns CDR1 DFQATT and CDR2 SNEGSKA (reference sequence). With 3 bases removed from V and 5 bases from J, the gap between germline ends came to 12 bases. This CDR3 has 13 amino acids. CDR3 nucleotide sequence: TGCAGTGCTAGTAGGGGGAGAGAAGATACGCAGTATTTT. Its translation is CSASRGREDTQYF.

Many counts were recorded for this clonotype. This chain joins TRBV19 and TRBJ1-2; 9 nucleotides align to TRBD1. Germline loops: CDR1 LNHDA, CDR2 SQIVND (reference sequence). The CDR3 loop spans 16 amino acids. With V trimmed by 3 bases and J by 1 base, 6 bases remained unmatched. CDR3 sequence (DNA): TGTGCCAGTAGTATCGCAACAGGGGGCAATAACTATGGCTACACCTTC. Translation: CASSIATGGNNYGYTF.

The V call is TRBV5-1, the J call TRBJ1-2; 8 bases are a match to TRBD1. V was pared by 5 bases and J by 5 bases, with 11 bases of the junction left unmatched. From germline, CDR1 is SGHRS and CDR2 YFSETQ. The CDR3 consists of 15 residues. This CDR3 reads CASREQGALRYGYTF. The DNA for the CDR3 is TGCGCCAGCAGGGAGCAGGGGGCATTGCGGTATGGCTACACCTTC.

J is TRBJ1-5 and V is TRBV10-1; TRBD1 is a possible D gene (6 bases). V gave up 8 bases and J gave up 6 bases, with 17 bases separating them. This CDR3 comprises 14 residues. Germline V gene data show CDR1 as WNHNN and CDR2 as SYGVQD (reference sequence). The CDR3 is CASGYAGASQPQHF. The CDR3 region has the DNA TGCGCCAGCGGATACGCAGGGGCTAGTCAGCCCCAGCATTTT.

V is TRBV11-2 and J is TRBJ1-3; unclear D gene. V was clipped by 8 bases and J by 4 bases, with 9 bases between them. This CDR3 contains 12 residues. CDR1 and CDR2 from the germline V gene are SGHAT and FQNNGV. The CDR3 loop is CASGQVGNTIYF. CDR3 DNA sequence: TGTGCCAGCGGCCAGGTCGGAAACACCATATATTTT.

This clonotype was seen many times. The chain couples TRBV9 to TRBJ1-1; D not resolved. Germline V lookup: CDR1 SGDLS, CDR2 YYNGEE. Between the trimmed V and J ends, which lost 3 bases and 5 bases, there was a span of 17 bases. The CDR3 has 15 amino acids. The CDR3 nucleotides are TGTGCCAGCAGCGCAATCTTAGGGCAGACTACTGAAGCTTTCTTT. Its protein product is CASSAILGQTTEAFF.

The rearrangement uses TRBV2 and TRBJ1-2, with D possibly TRBD1 on 6 matching bases. Trimming shortened V by 3 bases and J by 8 bases, and 7 bases separated the two germline ends. The CDR3 contains 11 residues. From germline, CDR1 is SNHLY and CDR2 FYNNEI. The CDR3 spells CASSDGQGYTF. The CDR3 DNA is TGTGCCAGCAGTGACGGACAGGGCTACACCTTC.

The genes are TRBV28 and TRBJ1-4; D not resolved. CDR1 is MDHEN and CDR2 is SYDVKM in the germline V gene. The CDR3 covers 18 residues. Trimming removed 6 bases at V and 0 bases at J, with 20 bases between. CDR3 bases: TGTGCCAGCAGAGTCTCATCCCTCTTCAGATCAACTAATGAAAAACTGTTTTTT. It codes for CASRVSSLFRSTNEKLFF.

This clonotype was found many times. V is TRBV10-3 and J is TRBJ1-1; D uncertain. The CDR3 is made up of 17 amino acids. V was trimmed by 3 bases and J by 1 base, leaving 18 bases between them. CDR1 is ENHRY, CDR2 SYGVKD, per germline. For the CDR3, the DNA is TGTGCCATCAGTGATAGGGTGGGTGTCAGTTCGAACACTGAAGCTTTCTTT. Encoded protein: CAISDRVGVSSNTEAFF.

The V and J genes are TRBV12-3 or TRBV12-4 and TRBJ1-2, with D possibly being TRBD1 (5 bases). Trimming removed 5 bases from V and 7 bases from J, with 44 bases in between. The CDR3 extends over 23 amino acids. The CDR3 loop reads CASSPSPSTSGGVLAQIRSGYTF. For the CDR3, the DNA is TGTGCCAGCAGTCCTTCACCCTCGACTAGCGGGGGGGTTCTAGCACAGATACGCAGTGGCTACACCTTC.

Many counts were recorded for this clonotype. The V call is TRBV7-8, the J call TRBJ1-5; D remains unclear. Germline lookup yields CDR1 SGHVS and CDR2 FQNEAQ. There are 13 residues in the CDR3. Trimming removed 5 bases at V and 1 base at J, with 6 bases between. The CDR3, as DNA: TGTGCCAGCAGCACAGAAAGCAATCAGCCCCAGCATTTT. This codes for CASSTESNQPQHF. Supplemented by reference TRBV7-8 and TRBJ1-5, the full variable domain reads GAGVSQSPRYKVAKRGQDVALRCDPISGHVSLFWYQQALGQGPEFLTYFQNEAQLDKSGLPSDRFFAERPEGSVSTLKIQRTQQEDSAVYLCASSTESNQPQHFGDGTRLSIL.